The sequence of this T cell receptor beta chain was determined in a study of shared clonotypes between healthy human individuals (dated by TCRdb to about 2020). About the full investigation: The cohort included a few men and two women between 18 and 49 years of age. Per donor, three plates each were used for CD4 naive and CD4 memory, two for CD8 naive, and one for CD8 memory. Blood TCR repertoires of a handful of healthy adults were deeply sequenced to estimate repertoire size and the extent of clonotype sharing between individuals. Different laboratories and diverse techniques were used to prepare libraries and sequence TCR repertoires, to increase sequencing depth and limit assay-specific biases. Between about 0.94 and 8.9 billion PBMCs per donor were obtained by leukapheresis.

As regards this clone: It has no known antigen specificity. One base away there is no much larger clone; base qualities are not given.

Donors were healthy HIV-negative adults with no recently reported acute infections or vaccinations. All donors were Caucasian adults living in Nashville, Tennessee, USA. Magnetic negative selection was used to enrich CD4+ T cells, after which naive cells were positively selected on CD45RA and the negative fraction became the memory subset. Blood was obtained by leukapheresis, after which PBMCs were separated by Ficoll-Histopaque density gradient centrifugation and cryopreserved in liquid nitrogen vapor phase. Purity and quantity of every magnetically sorted T cell population were checked by analytical flow cytometry. Each sorted fraction had its genomic DNA isolated and then quantified by UV absorbance on a Nanodrop 2000c. What the authors observed across the whole study: Naive subsets generally had larger estimated clonotype richness than memory subsets. Sampling was limited to blood, and TCR repertoires in tissue likely differ from TCR repertoires in blood. Because the study included a small number of donors, the genetic and exposure-history diversity represented was limited. Compared with non-shared clonotypes, clonotypes shared by all four sorted-subset donors had higher generation probabilities. Pairwise subsampling indicated that sequencing depth was expected to affect the degree of clonotype sharing among donors. Rarefaction of sorted-subset datasets indicated incomplete sequencing despite the large sequencing depth. Sharing across several donors was observed for about 5% of naive CD4, under 4% of naive CD8, 2% to 2.5% of memory CD4, and around 0.4% of memory CD8 clonotypes.

According to the germline V gene, CDR1 reads MDHEN and CDR2 reads SYDVKM. CDR3 length: 14 amino acids, cysteine to phenylalanine. The CDR3 DNA has 42 bases and is translated from base 1. V trim: 7 bases; J trim: 1 base; unmatched bases: 6. Using the deep immunoSEQ assay, TCR CDR3 regions were amplified from genomic DNA by multiplex PCR. Genomic DNA extracted from each cell subset was distributed evenly over all wells of several immunoSEQ 96-well plates, and each plate served as one replicate. For sorted subsets, each replicate PCR was loaded with about 200 ng genomic DNA, equivalent to some 31,000 T cell genomes. Purified libraries were measured with a Qubit 3.0 fluorometer, size-checked on a Bioanalyzer 2100, and measured again with the KAPA Library Quantification kit. A separate single-read 150-cycle Illumina NextSeq 550 flow cell was used to sequence each immunoSEQ 96-well plate. The paper's processing steps were these. Because the immunoSEQ output held only junctional sequences and lacked quality scores, the filtering could not match the filtering applied to full-length reads. Sequences were annotated with PyIR, a Python wrapper for IgBLAST v1.9, and V/J genes and CDR3 were assigned using IMGT germline references. Reads with weak V/J assignments (E-value above 1e-6), missing CDR3, stop codons, out-of-frame junctions, or ambiguous translated residues were removed. A V3J clonotype was defined by an identical inferred V gene, J gene, and CDR3 amino acid sequence. To compute the percentage overlap between repertoires, the number of shared unique clonotypes was divided by the size of the smaller repertoire. Three approaches were used to assess repertoire richness: RTK rarefaction, the Chao1 estimator, and Recon v2.1 estimates of unobserved clonotypes. Generation probabilities were computed with OLGA for all TCRbeta clonotypes obtained by the gDNA method from a few donors. TCRdb holds this immuneACCESS table with in-frame rearrangements only. Some clones are missing; in checked studies, unresolved V genes explain under half, and the rest has no known cause. The V and J calls and clone size come from that table; D and trimming were worked out from the DNA. The sample table lists a few million clones, over 90% of them with a count of one. 0.35% to 0.45% of the sample is in the top ten clones.

Sequenced material: naive CD4+ T cells from PBMCs. Explained via the paper, the cell subset or site label denotes: CD45RA+ positively selected. The sequence joins TRBV28 to TRBJ1-2; 7 junctional bases match TRBD1. The source is a man aged 18 to 30 in good health. Some clones in this sample may be carry-over from other donors' samples. Here is the DNA: TGTGCCAGCATAGGACAGGTGATTAACTATGGCTACACCTTC. Its amino acids are CASIGQVINYGYTF.